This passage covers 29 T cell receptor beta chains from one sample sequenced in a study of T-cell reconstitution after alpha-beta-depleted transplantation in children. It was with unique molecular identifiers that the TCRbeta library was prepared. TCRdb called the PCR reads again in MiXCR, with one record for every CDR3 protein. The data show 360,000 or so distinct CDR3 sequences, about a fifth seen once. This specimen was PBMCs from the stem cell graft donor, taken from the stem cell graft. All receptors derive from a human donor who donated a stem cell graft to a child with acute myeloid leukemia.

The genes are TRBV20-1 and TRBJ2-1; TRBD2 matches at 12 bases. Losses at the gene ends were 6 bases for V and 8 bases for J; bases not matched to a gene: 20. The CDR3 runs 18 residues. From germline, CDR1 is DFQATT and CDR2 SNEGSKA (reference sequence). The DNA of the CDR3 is TGCAGTGCCCCCTTACTCCTAGCGGGAGGGCTGGATTTGGATGAGCAGTTCTTC. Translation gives CSAPLLLAGGLDLDEQFF.

The chain's CDR3 is CSARVLGTQETQYF. CDR3 in DNA: TGCAGCGCCCGCGTCTTAGGAACTCAAGAGACCCAGTACTTC. The rearrangement uses TRBV29-1 and TRBJ2-5; no firm D call. The CDR3 covers 14 residues. V was trimmed by 7 bases and J by 2 bases, leaving 17 bases between them. Germline V gives CDR1 SQVTM, CDR2 ANQGSEA.

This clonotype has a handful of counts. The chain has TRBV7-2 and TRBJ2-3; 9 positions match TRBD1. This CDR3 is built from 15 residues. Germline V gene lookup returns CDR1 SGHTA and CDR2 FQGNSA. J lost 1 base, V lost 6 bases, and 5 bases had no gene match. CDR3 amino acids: CASRRGTGRTDTQYF. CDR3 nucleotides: TGTGCCAGCAGGCGGGGGACAGGGCGCACAGATACGCAGTATTTT.

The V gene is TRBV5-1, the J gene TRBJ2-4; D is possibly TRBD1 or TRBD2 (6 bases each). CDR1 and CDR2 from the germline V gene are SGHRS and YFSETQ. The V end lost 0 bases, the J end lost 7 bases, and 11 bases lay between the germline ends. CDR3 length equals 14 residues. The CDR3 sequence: CASSLGQAGNIQYF. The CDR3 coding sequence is TGCGCCAGCAGCTTGGGACAGGCGGGGAACATTCAGTACTTC.

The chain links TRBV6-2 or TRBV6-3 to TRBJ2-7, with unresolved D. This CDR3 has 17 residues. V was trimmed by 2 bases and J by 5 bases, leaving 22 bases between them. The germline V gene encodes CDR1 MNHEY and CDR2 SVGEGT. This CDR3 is CASSYLLRRKGIDEQYF. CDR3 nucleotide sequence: TGTGCCAGCAGTTACCTCCTTCGGCGGAAAGGTATAGACGAGCAGTACTTC.

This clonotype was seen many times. CDR3 in DNA: TGCGCCAGCAGCCAAGAACCCGGACTAGCTTCGAATGAGCAGTACTTC. Amino acids: CASSQEPGLASNEQYF. The chain is built from TRBV4-3 and TRBJ2-7, with 8 bases lining up with TRBD2. The V segment lost 0 bases and the J segment 7 bases; nucleotides outside the gene matches: 11. The CDR3 has 16 residues. Germline lookup yields CDR1 LGHNA and CDR2 YSLEER.

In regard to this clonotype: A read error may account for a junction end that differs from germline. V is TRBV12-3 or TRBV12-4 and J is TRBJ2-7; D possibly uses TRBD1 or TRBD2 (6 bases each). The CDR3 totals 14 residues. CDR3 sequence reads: CASSLGGPSYEQHF. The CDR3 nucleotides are TGTGCCAGCAGTTTGGGGGGCCCCTCCTACGAGCAGCACTTC.

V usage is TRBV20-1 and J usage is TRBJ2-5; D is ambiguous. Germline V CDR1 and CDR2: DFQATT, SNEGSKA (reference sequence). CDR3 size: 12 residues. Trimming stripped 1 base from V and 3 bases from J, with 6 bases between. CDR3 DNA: TGCAGTGCTAGAGTTCCAGAAGAGACCCAGTACTTC. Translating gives CSARVPEETQYF.

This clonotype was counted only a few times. Here the CDR3 reads CSVAAGGSEKLFF. The CDR3 coding sequence is TGCAGCGTTGCTGCAGGGGGGAGTGAAAAACTGTTTTTT. V is TRBV29-1 and J is TRBJ1-4; 7 nucleotides align to TRBD1. Unmatched junction bases numbered 6, after V lost 4 bases and J lost 7 bases. The CDR3 has 13 residues. Germline V lookup: CDR1 SQVTM, CDR2 ANQGSEA.

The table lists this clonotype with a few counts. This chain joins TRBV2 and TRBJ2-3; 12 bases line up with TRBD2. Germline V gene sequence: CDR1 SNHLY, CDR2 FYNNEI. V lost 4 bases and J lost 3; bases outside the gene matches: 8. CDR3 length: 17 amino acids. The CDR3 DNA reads TGTGCCAGCAGTGGCACGGTGACTAGCGGGAGAACAGATACGCAGTATTTT. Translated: CASSGTVTSGRTDTQYF. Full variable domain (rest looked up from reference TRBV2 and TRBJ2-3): EPEVTQTPSHQVTQMGQEVILRCVPISNHLYFYWYRQILGQKVEFLVSFYNNEISEKSEIFDDQFSVERPDGSNFTLKIRSTKLEDSAMYFCASSGTVTSGRTDTQYFGPGTRLTVL.

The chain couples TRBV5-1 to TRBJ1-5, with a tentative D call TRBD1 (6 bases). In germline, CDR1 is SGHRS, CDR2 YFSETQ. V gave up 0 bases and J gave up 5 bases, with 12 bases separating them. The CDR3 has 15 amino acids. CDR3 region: CASSLAVGADQPQHF. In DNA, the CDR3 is TGCGCCAGCAGCTTGGCCGTGGGGGCGGATCAGCCCCAGCATTTT.

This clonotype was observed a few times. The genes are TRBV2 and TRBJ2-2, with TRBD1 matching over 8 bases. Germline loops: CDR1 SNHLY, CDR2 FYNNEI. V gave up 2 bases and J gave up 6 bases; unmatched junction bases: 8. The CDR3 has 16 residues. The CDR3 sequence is CASSEKWTGWSGELFF. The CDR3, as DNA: TGTGCCAGCAGTGAAAAGTGGACAGGGTGGTCCGGGGAGCTGTTTTTT.

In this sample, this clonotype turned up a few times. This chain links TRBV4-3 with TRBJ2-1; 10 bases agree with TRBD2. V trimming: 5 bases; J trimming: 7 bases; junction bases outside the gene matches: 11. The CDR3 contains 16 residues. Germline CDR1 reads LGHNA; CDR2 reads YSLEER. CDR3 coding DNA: TGCGCCAGCAGCATCGGACCGGGACTAGCGACTAATGAGCAGTTCTTC. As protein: CASSIGPGLATNEQFF.

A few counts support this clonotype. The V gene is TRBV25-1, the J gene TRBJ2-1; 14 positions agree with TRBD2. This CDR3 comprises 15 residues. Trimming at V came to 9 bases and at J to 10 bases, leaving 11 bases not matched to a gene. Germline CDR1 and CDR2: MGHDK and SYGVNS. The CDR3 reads CASYPGTSGREEQFF. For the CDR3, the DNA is TGTGCCAGTTACCCCGGGACTAGCGGGAGAGAAGAGCAGTTCTTC.

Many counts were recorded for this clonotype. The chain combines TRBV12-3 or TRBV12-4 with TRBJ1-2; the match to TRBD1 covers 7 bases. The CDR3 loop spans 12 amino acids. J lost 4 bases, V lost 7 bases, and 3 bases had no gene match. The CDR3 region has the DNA TGTGCCAGCACCAGACAGGGCTATGGCTACACCTTC. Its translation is CASTRQGYGYTF.

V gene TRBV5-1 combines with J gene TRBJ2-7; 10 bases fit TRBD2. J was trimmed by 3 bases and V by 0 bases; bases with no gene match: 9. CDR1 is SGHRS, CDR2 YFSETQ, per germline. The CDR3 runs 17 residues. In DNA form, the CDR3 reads TGCGCCAGCAGCTTGGAAGTCGCTAGCGGGAGAGTCTACGAGCAGTACTTC. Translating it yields CASSLEVASGRVYEQYF.

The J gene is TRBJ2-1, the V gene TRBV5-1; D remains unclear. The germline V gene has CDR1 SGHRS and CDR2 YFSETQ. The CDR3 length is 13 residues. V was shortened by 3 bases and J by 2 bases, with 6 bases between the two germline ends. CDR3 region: CASSSPPYNEQFF. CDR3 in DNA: TGCGCCAGCAGCTCTCCACCCTACAATGAGCAGTTCTTC.

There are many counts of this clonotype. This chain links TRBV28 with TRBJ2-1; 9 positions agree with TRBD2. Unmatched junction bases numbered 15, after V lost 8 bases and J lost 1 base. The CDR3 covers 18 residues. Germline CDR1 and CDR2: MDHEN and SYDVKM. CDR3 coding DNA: TGTGCCAGCTCATCGTTTCTGACGGGACTAGCTTCCTACAATGAGCAGTTCTTC. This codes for CASSSFLTGLASYNEQFF.

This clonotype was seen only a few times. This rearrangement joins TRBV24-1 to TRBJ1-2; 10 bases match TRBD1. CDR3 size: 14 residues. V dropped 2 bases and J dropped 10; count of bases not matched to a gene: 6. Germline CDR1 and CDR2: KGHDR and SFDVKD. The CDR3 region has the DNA TGTGCCACCAGTGATTCCGGGACAGGGGAGGACTACACCTTC. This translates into CATSDSGTGEDYTF.

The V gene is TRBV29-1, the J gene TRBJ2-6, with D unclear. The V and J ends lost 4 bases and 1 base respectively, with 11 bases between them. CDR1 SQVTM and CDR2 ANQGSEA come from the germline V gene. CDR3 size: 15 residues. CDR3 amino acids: CSVVVVGSGANVLTF. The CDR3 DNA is TGCAGCGTTGTGGTGGTGGGGTCTGGGGCCAACGTCCTGACTTTC.

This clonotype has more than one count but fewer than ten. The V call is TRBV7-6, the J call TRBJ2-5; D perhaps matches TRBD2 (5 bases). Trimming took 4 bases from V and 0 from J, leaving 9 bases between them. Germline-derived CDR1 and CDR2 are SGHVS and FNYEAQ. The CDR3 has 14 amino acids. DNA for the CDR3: TGTGCCAGCAGCTCCTTGGACTACCAAGAGACCCAGTACTTC. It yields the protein CASSSLDYQETQYF.

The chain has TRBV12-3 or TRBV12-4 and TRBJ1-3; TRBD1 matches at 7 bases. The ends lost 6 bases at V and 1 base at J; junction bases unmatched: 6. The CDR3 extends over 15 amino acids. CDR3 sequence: CASRRDSLSGNTIYF. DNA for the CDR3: TGTGCCAGCAGAAGGGACAGCTTATCTGGAAACACCATATATTTT.

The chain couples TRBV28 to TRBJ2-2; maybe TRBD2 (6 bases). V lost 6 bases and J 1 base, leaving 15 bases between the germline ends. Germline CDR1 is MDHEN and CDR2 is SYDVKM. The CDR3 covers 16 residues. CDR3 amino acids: CASSPWGEKNTGELFF. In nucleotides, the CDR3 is TGTGCCAGCAGCCCCTGGGGGGAAAAGAACACCGGGGAGCTGTTTTTT.

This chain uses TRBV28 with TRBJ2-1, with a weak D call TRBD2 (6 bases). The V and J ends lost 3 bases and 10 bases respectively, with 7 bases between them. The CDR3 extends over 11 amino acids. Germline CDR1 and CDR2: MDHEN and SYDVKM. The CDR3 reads CASSFLAEQFF. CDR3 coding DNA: TGTGCCAGCAGTTTCCTAGCGGAGCAGTTCTTC.

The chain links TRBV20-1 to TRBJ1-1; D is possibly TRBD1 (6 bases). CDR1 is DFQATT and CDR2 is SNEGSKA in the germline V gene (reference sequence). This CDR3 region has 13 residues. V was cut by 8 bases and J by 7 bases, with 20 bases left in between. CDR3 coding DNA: TGCAGTCACACCCCCGGGACACGAATTGAAGCTTTCTTT. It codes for CSHTPGTRIEAFF.

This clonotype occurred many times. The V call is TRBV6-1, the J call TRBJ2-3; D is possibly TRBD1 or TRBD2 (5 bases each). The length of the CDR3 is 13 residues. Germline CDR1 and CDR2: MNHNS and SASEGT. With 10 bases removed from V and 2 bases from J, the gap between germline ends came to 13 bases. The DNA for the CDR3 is TGTGCCATCCGGGACCAAAACACAGATACGCAGTATTTT. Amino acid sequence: CAIRDQNTDTQYF.

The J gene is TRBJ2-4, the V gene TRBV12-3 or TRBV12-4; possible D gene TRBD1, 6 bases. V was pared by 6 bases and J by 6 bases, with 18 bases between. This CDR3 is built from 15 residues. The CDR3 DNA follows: TGTGCCAGCAGGGCTAGGACAGATAAGAGAAACATTCAGTACTTC. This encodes CASRARTDKRNIQYF.

CDR3 loop: CASTPWTSYTEAFF. CDR3 nucleotides: TGTGCCAGCACCCCCTGGACGTCCTACACTGAAGCTTTCTTT. V and J are TRBV28 and TRBJ1-1; D is uncertain. CDR3 size: 14 residues. In germline, CDR1 is MDHEN, CDR2 SYDVKM. V was trimmed by 7 bases and J by 3 bases, leaving 15 bases between them.

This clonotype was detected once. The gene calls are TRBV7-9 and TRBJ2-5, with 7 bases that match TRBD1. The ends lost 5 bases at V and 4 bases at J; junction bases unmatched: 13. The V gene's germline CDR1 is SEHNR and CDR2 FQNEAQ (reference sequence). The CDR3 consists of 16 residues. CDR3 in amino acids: CASSLQGTEVGETQYF. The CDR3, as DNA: TGTGCCAGCAGCCTCCAGGGGACAGAAGTGGGAGAGACCCAGTACTTC.